These 10 T cell receptor beta chains were sequenced from one sample in a study of blood T cells in healthy people across ages (dated by TCRdb to between 2014 and 2017). Preparation of the library involved 5' RACE. Reads for this sample came from an Illumina HiSeq 2500. A second PCR of roughly 7 to 12 cycles was run with a J-beta primer mix and a sample-barcoded 5' primer. TCRdb reworked the public reads: Q25 trimming with fastp, MiXCR clone assembly, productive beta chains retained. Rows are unified per CDR3 protein, each entry keeping the most common DNA and genes. The sample table holds about 1,400,000 distinct CDR3 sequences, of which approximately 59% were seen once. The ten biggest clones cover roughly 6.3% of the sample. The sequencing sample was made of blood. Receptor source: a man between 18 and 35 years old in good health.

The chain links TRBV7-2 to TRBJ2-2; 8 nucleotides agree with TRBD1. Germline CDR1 reads SGHTA; CDR2 reads FQGNSA. V lost 1 base and J lost 8; bases outside the gene matches: 6. CDR3 length equals 15 residues. The CDR3 reads CASSLGTGFNGELFF. In nucleotides, the CDR3 is TGTGCCAGCAGCTTAGGGACAGGGTTCAATGGGGAGCTGTTTTTT. Full variable domain (missing parts from reference TRBV7-2 and TRBJ2-2): GAGVSQSPSNKVTEKGKDVELRCDPISGHTALYWYRQSLGQGLEFLIYFQGNSAPDKSGLPSDRFSAERTGGSVSTLTIQRTQQEDSAVYLCASSLGTGFNGELFFGEGSRLTVL.

The V and J genes are TRBV20-1 and TRBJ2-1; the match to TRBD2 covers 7 bases. This CDR3 contains 15 residues. Trimming removed 0 bases from V and 3 bases from J; junction bases left unmatched: 5. Germline V gene sequence: CDR1 DFQATT, CDR2 SNEGSKA (reference sequence). The CDR3 protein is CSAREAGDVYNEQFF. The CDR3 DNA sequence: TGCAGTGCTAGAGAGGCGGGAGATGTCTACAATGAGCAGTTCTTC.

Only a few counts were recorded for this clonotype. The genes are TRBV4-1 and TRBJ2-7; TRBD2 aligns across 13 bases. Germline V gene lookup returns CDR1 MGHRA and CDR2 YSYEKL. The CDR3 loop spans 16 amino acids. V shed 2 bases and J 0 bases; nucleotides not matched to a gene: 1. CDR3 loop: CASSQRLAGGSYEQYF. CDR3 nucleotide sequence: TGCGCCAGCAGCCAAAGACTAGCGGGAGGCTCCTACGAGCAGTACTTC.

The V call is TRBV27, the J call TRBJ2-3, with D perhaps matching TRBD1 or TRBD2 (6 bases each). Trimming took off 6 bases at V and 3 bases at J, with 19 bases between the two ends. In germline, CDR1 is MNHEY, CDR2 SMNVEV (reference sequence). The CDR3 consists of 16 residues. The CDR3 loop reads CASRGASREQTDTQYF. CDR3 coding DNA: TGTGCCAGCAGGGGGGCGAGTCGGGAGCAAACAGATACGCAGTATTTT.

The chain carries TRBV19 and TRBJ2-5; D not certain. V was clipped by 0 bases and J by 11 bases, with 19 bases between them. The CDR3 covers 15 residues. Germline V CDR1 and CDR2: LNHDA, SQIVND (reference sequence). As DNA, the CDR3 is TGTGCCAGTAGTATAGAGACCGCTCGGTACAATGAGCAGTACTTC. This sequence encodes CASSIETARYNEQYF.

The V gene is TRBV20-1, the J gene TRBJ2-4; D perhaps matches TRBD1 (6 bases). The DNA matches TRBJ2-7 better at its end, which makes the J call doubtful. CDR3 length: 13 residues. Germline V gives CDR1 DFQATT, CDR2 SNEGSKA (reference sequence). CDR3: CSARFGGKNEQYF. In DNA, the CDR3 is TGCAGTGCTAGATTTGGGGGCAAGAACGAGCAGTACTTC.

The chain recombines TRBV7-9 with TRBJ2-7; D is undetermined. V gave up 5 bases and J gave up 0 bases, with 11 bases separating them. Germline values: CDR1 SEHNR, CDR2 FQNEAQ (reference sequence). The CDR3 is 14 amino acids. This CDR3 is CASSTSAVSYEQYF. CDR3 nucleotides: TGTGCCAGCAGCACTTCGGCAGTCTCCTACGAGCAGTACTTC.

The chain couples TRBV7-2 to TRBJ2-4; either TRBD1 or TRBD2 may fit D (6 bases each). Trimming cost V 1 base and J 0 bases, with 13 bases left between them. CDR1 and CDR2 (germline): SGHTA, FQGNSA. The CDR3 is 17 amino acids. CDR3 protein: CASSLVGGQVAKNIQYF. The CDR3 bases are TGTGCCAGCAGCTTAGTCGGGGGACAAGTAGCCAAAAACATTCAGTACTTC.

This clonotype was counted a few times. The J gene is TRBJ2-1, the V gene TRBV29-1; TRBD2 matches 9 bases. CDR1 is SQVTM and CDR2 is ANQGSEA in the germline V gene. Trimming took 7 bases from V and 4 from J; bases not matched to a gene: 11. There are 15 residues in the CDR3. The CDR3 is CSGRIAGADYNEQFF. CDR3 in DNA: TGCAGCGGACGCATAGCGGGGGCCGATTACAATGAGCAGTTCTTC.

This clonotype has just a few counts. This sequence joins TRBV4-1 and TRBJ2-7; D may be TRBD1 (6 bases). This CDR3 is built from 15 residues. The V end lost 2 bases, the J end lost 4 bases, and 15 bases lay between the germline ends. Germline V gene data show CDR1 as MGHRA and CDR2 as YSYEKL. CDR3 sequence (DNA): TGCGCCAGCAGCCAATCCCACCCGGACAGTTACGAGCAGTACTTC. It translates to CASSQSHPDSYEQYF.